Listed below are T cell receptor beta chains from one sample, sequenced in a study of blood T cell repertoires in COVID-19. The table came from immunoSEQ multiplex PCR; TCRdb's copy has only in-frame clones and leaves some out. The top ten clones hold around 6.3% of a sample with 50,000 to 65,000 clones, around 82% of them seen once. The sample was peripheral blood. Every receptor here comes from a human donor in a cohort sampled during active COVID-19. Each CDR3 is given with its conserved first and last residue. A D gene is named only where the DNA matches it firmly. Not every row has a clone size; where given, it reads once, few, many or a size class.

V	size	D	J	DNA	CDR3
TRBV7-9	.	TRBD2	TRBJ2-7	TGTGCCAGCAGCTTGTGGCTAGCGGGACGGATCTACGAGCAGTACTTC	CASSLWLAGRIYEQYF
TRBV27	once	TRBD1	TRBJ1-2	TGTGCCAGCAGTTTAACAGGGGTGGATGGCTACACCTTC	CASSLTGVDGYTF
TRBV6-5	.	.	TRBJ1-2	TGTGCCAGCAGTAACAGACAGGACGAGCACTATGGCTACACCTTC	CASSNRQDEHYGYTF
TRBV2	.	TRBD1	TRBJ2-7	TGTGCCAGCAGTGATAACTTGGGACAGGTCTGGGAGCAGTACTTC	CASSDNLGQVWEQYF
TRBV2	.	TRBD2	TRBJ2-2	TGTGCCAGCAGCGTCTATGGCGGGGGGTCGGGCGGGGAGCTGTTTTTT	CASSVYGGGSGGELFF
TRBV15	once	.	TRBJ1-1	TGTGCCACCCAACAAGGGGGTAAGACTGAAGCTTTCTTT	CATQQGGKTEAFF
TRBV30	.	TRBD1	TRBJ2-7	TGTGCCTGGAGTGTCTTTAAGACAGGGGGCGAGCAGTACTTC	CAWSVFKTGGEQYF
TRBV29-1	.	.	TRBJ1-5	TGCAGCGTAGGGACCGGGGGGTCTAGCAATCAGCCCCAGCATTTT	CSVGTGGSSNQPQHF
TRBV7-2	.	TRBD2	TRBJ2-1	TGTGCCAGCAGCTTGGGGACTAGCGGGAAGAACAATGAGCAGTTCTTC	CASSLGTSGKNNEQFF
TRBV2	.	.	TRBJ1-3	TGTGCCAGCAGTCCCCAGGGGTTGTCTGGAAACACCATATATTTT	CASSPQGLSGNTIYF
TRBV9	few	TRBD1	TRBJ2-1	TGTGCCAGCAGCGTGGCGGGACAGGGGGCAGGCAATGAGCAGTTCTTC	CASSVAGQGAGNEQFF
TRBV6-5	.	TRBD2	TRBJ2-3	TGTGCCAGCAGGAGGGGCGGGAGGGCCGGAGATACGCAGTATTTT	CASRRGGRAGDTQYF
TRBV10-3	few	.	TRBJ2-2	TGTGCCATCAGTGAGTCGAGCGGACTCACCGGGGAGCTGTTTTTT	CAISESSGLTGELFF
TRBV2	.	.	TRBJ1-1	TGTGCCAGCACCCAACAGGGAGGGGTGGAAGCTTTCTTT	CASTQQGGVEAFF
TRBV19	few	.	TRBJ1-1	TGTGCCAGTACCCCCCTATTTAACACTGAAGCTTTCTTT	CASTPLFNTEAFF
TRBV29-1	.	.	TRBJ1-2	TGCAGCGTGATCCTCGGGGGTAGCCTGGGCTACACCTTC	CSVILGGSLGYTF
TRBV5-1	.	.	TRBJ1-1	TGCGCCAGCAGCGGCGGACAATACCCTGAAGCTTTCTTT	CASSGGQYPEAFF
TRBV14	.	.	TRBJ2-5	TGTGCCAGCAGCCAAGGGATATTGCGGACACCCGTCCAGTACTTC	CASSQGILRTPVQYF
TRBV19	.	TRBD2	TRBJ2-7	TGTGCCAGTATTGGTTGGACTAGCGGGGGGGCCTACGAGCAGTACTTC	CASIGWTSGGAYEQYF
TRBV5-1	.	.	TRBJ1-1	TGCGCCAGCAGGGACGGTAGGGGTGAAGCTTTCTTT	CASRDGRGEAFF
TRBV6-4	.	.	TRBJ2-1	TGTGCCAGCCAGAGAGGATCTTTGGTGGGTGAGCAGTTCTTC	CASQRGSLVGEQFF
TRBV15	.	.	TRBJ2-5	TGTGCCACCAGTAGCCGGTACCAAGAGACCCAGTACTTC	CATSSRYQETQYF
TRBV24-1	.	TRBD2	TRBJ2-1	TGTGCCACCGGTAGCGGGCAATCCCCCAATGAGCAGTTCTTC	CATGSGQSPNEQFF
TRBV5-1	once	.	TRBJ2-4	TGCGCCAGCAGCTTGAAGCCTCGCGGATCATTGGAAAACATTCAGTACTTC	CASSLKPRGSLENIQYF
TRBV9	.	TRBD2	TRBJ2-2	TGTGCCAGCAGCCCTCTAGCGGGGGCACACACCGGGGAGCTGTTTTTT	CASSPLAGAHTGELFF
TRBV6-6	.	.	TRBJ2-1	TGTGCCAGCAGGCAAAAACAGGGTTCAGAGCAGTTCTTC	CASRQKQGSEQFF
TRBV7-8	.	TRBD2	TRBJ2-3	TGTGCCAGCCAGCGGGGGGCTAGCACAGATACGCAGTATTTT	CASQRGASTDTQYF
TRBV6-5	few	TRBD1	TRBJ2-7	TGTGCCAGCAGGTTGGGACAGTTCGAGCAGTACTTC	CASRLGQFEQYF
TRBV20-1	.	.	TRBJ2-5	TGCAGTGCTAGACCGGGAGAGACCCAGTACTTC	CSARPGETQYF
TRBV5-5	.	.	TRBJ1-1	TGTGCCAGCAGCTCAACGGGGAGGGGGAACACTGAAGCTTTCTTT	CASSSTGRGNTEAFF